This TCR beta chain was found in a study of shared clonotypes between healthy human individuals. Study-wide context: Serving as donors were a couple of women and three men, whose ages spanned 18 to 49.

How the authors handled the data: Filtering of immunoSEQ junctional sequences could not match full-length read filtering. Assay used: immunoSEQ multiplex PCR; TCRdb lists only in-frame clones, some missing. D and trimming come from the DNA, and the V and J calls and clone size come from that table. The data hold 500,000 to 650,000 clones, with around 81% observed a single time. This sequence originates from a middle-aged woman in good health. Some clones in this sample may be carry-over from other donors' samples. The sample comprised PBMCs.

CDR3 region: CASSLVAGGIYNEQFF. CDR3 bases: TGTGCCAGCAGCTTAGTTGCGGGAGGGATTTACAATGAGCAGTTCTTC. The V gene is TRBV7-2, the J gene TRBJ2-1, with 9 bases that match TRBD2. Germline V gene sequence: CDR1 SGHTA, CDR2 FQGNSA. The trim removed 1 base at V and 4 bases at J, leaving 5 bases unmatched. The CDR3 is made up of 16 amino acids.